This T cell receptor (beta chain) was observed in a study of T cells in Graves' hyperthyroidism and ophthalmopathy. Background on the study: The blood sample was taken at first diagnosis, before treatment began. Broader study findings: In the blood, most expanded thyroid clonotypes above 0.001 appeared as well.

A few counts support this clonotype. No antigen is known for it. PBMCs were obtained from about 9 ml fresh peripheral blood. V dropped 3 bases and J dropped 7 bases, with 27 bases sitting between them. Germline-derived CDR1 and CDR2 are GTSNPN and SVGIG (reference sequence). This CDR3 contains 17 residues. TCR beta CDR3 sequences were amplified from RNA transcripts. HTBI primers were used for first-round RT-PCR of the TCR CDR3. TCRdb re-called the multiplex PCR reads with MiXCR, one entry per CDR3 protein. The data hold approximately 690,000 distinct CDR3 sequences, with about a fifth observed a single time.

Sequencing input: blood. J is TRBJ2-5 and V is TRBV30; maybe TRBD1 (6 bases). This TCR derives from a man aged 25 to 45 with Graves' ophthalmopathy. CDR3 DNA sequence: TGTGCCTGGAGCCCCCGGGACACCTCTCTCAGGGTTGGGACCCAGTACTTC. Protein: CAWSPRDTSLRVGTQYF.